These 2 T cell receptor beta chains originate from one sample sequenced in a study of vaccination and CD4 T cells after COVID-19. No antigen is known for these receptors. Treatment denoted: approximately nine-day PBMC culture with coronavirus spike peptide pools or control peptides (ViraFEST assay). Once obtained from cultured CD4+ T cells, the DNA was sequenced using the Oncomine TCR Beta short-read assay. TCRdb passed the PCR reads through MiXCR, listing each CDR3 protein once. The sample shows over 8,500 distinct CDR3 sequences, approximately 50% of them seen only once. Source material: CD4+ T cells from blood, cultured in vitro. These TCRs come from a human donor who had recovered from COVID-19.

This chain uses TRBV7-2 with TRBJ2-5; 7 bases align to TRBD1. CDR1 SGHTA and CDR2 FQGNSA come from the germline V gene. The V gene end was trimmed by 1 base and the J gene end by 5 bases; junction bases not matched to a gene: 10. The CDR3 is 16 residues long. The CDR3 DNA reads TGTGCCAGCAGCTTAGTTAAACAGGGGAGATGGGAGACCCAGTACTTC. This encodes CASSLVKQGRWETQYF.

The chain recombines TRBV12-3 or TRBV12-4 with TRBJ1-1; D unclear. Trimming cost V 5 bases and J 3 bases, with 7 bases left between them. The CDR3 totals 12 residues. Here the CDR3 reads CASSVRDTEAFF. The CDR3 DNA reads TGTGCCAGCAGTGTCCGGGACACTGAAGCTTTCTTT.